These 18 T cell receptor beta chains came from one sample sequenced in a study of T cells after yellow fever vaccination. TCRdb passed the 5' RACE reads through MiXCR, listing each CDR3 protein once. Of 300,000 to 350,000 distinct CDR3 sequences listed, around 4.5% are singletons. This specimen consisted of PBMCs, obtained 15 days after the yellow fever booster vaccination. These receptor sequences come from a man aged 18-30 years who received the YFV17D yellow fever vaccine.

V is TRBV9 and J is TRBJ1-3, with 7 bases fitting TRBD1. CDR1 is SGDLS, CDR2 YYNGEE, per germline. The CDR3 contains 16 residues. V dropped 4 bases and J dropped 0; count of bases not matched to a gene: 7. The CDR3 region has the DNA TGTGCCAGCAGCTCTACAGGGGTCCCCTCTGGAAACACCATATATTTT. Translation gives CASSSTGVPSGNTIYF.

This clonotype was seen repeatedly, ten times or more. This chain uses TRBV5-6 with TRBJ1-5, with 7 nucleotides matching TRBD1. The CDR3 is made up of 14 amino acids. Germline V CDR1 and CDR2: SGHDT, YYEEEE. V lost 1 base, J lost 5 bases, and 3 bases stayed unmatched. This CDR3 is CASSLLDRDQPQHF. The CDR3 bases are TGTGCCAGCAGCTTGCTTGACAGGGATCAGCCCCAGCATTTT. The full variable domain, completed using reference TRBV5-6 and TRBJ1-5, is DAGVTQSPTHLIKTRGQQVTLRCSPKSGHDTVSWYQQALGQGPQFIFQYYEEEERQRGNFPDRFSGHQFPNYSSELNVNALLLGDSALYLCASSLLDRDQPQHFGDGTRLSIL.

The chain carries TRBV5-6 and TRBJ1-2, with 12 bases that match TRBD1. J gave up 0 bases and V 4 bases, and 4 bases lay outside the gene matches. The CDR3 has 16 residues. CDR1 and CDR2 from the germline V gene are SGHDT and YYEEEE. The CDR3 reads CASSQGQGAANYGYTF. For the CDR3, the DNA is TGTGCCAGCAGCCAGGGACAGGGGGCGGCTAACTATGGCTACACCTTC. Full variable domain (rest looked up from reference TRBV5-6 and TRBJ1-2): DAGVTQSPTHLIKTRGQQVTLRCSPKSGHDTVSWYQQALGQGPQFIFQYYEEEERQRGNFPDRFSGHQFPNYSSELNVNALLLGDSALYLCASSQGQGAANYGYTFGSGTRLTVV.

The V gene is TRBV7-6, the J gene TRBJ2-5, with TRBD1 as a possible D gene (5 bases). This CDR3 is built from 15 residues. Germline values: CDR1 SGHVS, CDR2 FNYEAQ. V was clipped by 5 bases and J by 3 bases, with 16 bases between them. The CDR3 reads CASSLQGLGEETQYF. DNA for the CDR3: TGTGCCAGCAGCCTCCAGGGATTAGGGGAAGAGACCCAGTACTTC.

This clonotype occurred many times. The rearrangement joins TRBV5-5 to TRBJ1-5; D is perhaps TRBD1 (5 bases). Germline V gives CDR1 SGHKS, CDR2 YYEKEE (reference sequence). The V and J ends lost 0 bases and 4 bases respectively, with 14 bases between them. The CDR3 spans 16 residues. The CDR3 protein is CASSLDVTASNQPQHF. CDR3 sequence (DNA): TGTGCCAGCAGCTTGGATGTGACAGCCTCAAATCAGCCCCAGCATTTT.

The rearrangement uses TRBV7-9 and TRBJ1-2; 7 bases map to TRBD1. Per the germline V gene, CDR1 is SEHNR and CDR2 is FQNEAQ (reference sequence). This CDR3 has 16 amino acids. The V segment lost 4 bases and the J segment 0 bases; nucleotides outside the gene matches: 8. The CDR3 nucleotides are TGTGCCAGCAGCTCCCCCCGGGACAGAGCTAACTATGGCTACACCTTC. The encoded protein is CASSSPRDRANYGYTF.

This clonotype has a handful of counts. This sequence joins TRBV4-1 and TRBJ2-1; maybe TRBD2 (7 bases). Looked up from germline, CDR1 is MGHRA and CDR2 is YSYEKL. This CDR3 is built from 18 residues. V was clipped by 1 base and J by 2 bases, with 18 bases between them. Here the CDR3 DNA reads TGCGCCAGCAGCCAAGTGGGGCGGGGGCGACCAACCTACAATGAGCAGTTCTTC. It translates to CASSQVGRGRPTYNEQFF.

In its sample, this clonotype was seen a few times. The chain carries TRBV20-1 and TRBJ2-7, with D tentatively TRBD1 (6 bases). The CDR3 is 13 residues long. Germline V gives CDR1 DFQATT, CDR2 SNEGSKA (reference sequence). Trimming pared 6 bases from V and 6 bases from J, leaving 18 bases between. The CDR3 DNA sequence: TGCAGTGCCCACCTGAAACAGGGTTCCGAGCAGTACGTC. Translating it yields CSAHLKQGSEQYV.

This clonotype has a count of ten or more. The gene calls are TRBV24-1 and TRBJ2-1; D might be TRBD2 (6 bases). Trimming took off 4 bases at V and 2 bases at J, with 8 bases between the two ends. CDR3 length equals 14 residues. CDR1 and CDR2 from the germline V gene are KGHDR and SFDVKD. DNA for the CDR3: TGTGCCACCAGTGAGCGGGGAGCCTACAATGAGCAGTTCTTC. Encoded protein: CATSERGAYNEQFF.

This clonotype has more than one count but fewer than ten. This chain uses TRBV12-3 or TRBV12-4 with TRBJ1-6, with 9 bases that match TRBD1. J was trimmed by 10 bases and V by 6 bases; bases with no gene match: 7. The CDR3 totals 14 residues. CDR3 DNA sequence: TGTGCCAGCAGGAAGGGACAGGGAGAATCACCCCTCCACTTT. Amino acids: CASRKGQGESPLHF.

This chain uses TRBV15 with TRBJ1-4; the D is unclear. CDR3 length: 14 amino acids. Germline V CDR1 and CDR2: LNHNV, YYDKDF (reference sequence). V was pared by 3 bases and J by 4 bases, with 9 bases between. CDR3 protein: CATSSEGLNEKLFF. The CDR3 nucleotides read TGTGCCACCAGCAGTGAGGGCCTTAATGAAAAACTGTTTTTT.

Turning to this clonotype: Sequence at one end of the junction differs from germline and may be a read error. V usage is TRBV19 and J usage is TRBJ1-4; D is perhaps TRBD1 (6 bases). The germline CDR1 and CDR2 sequences are LNHDA and SQIVND (reference sequence). The CDR3 is 18 amino acids. CDR3 nucleotide sequence: TGTGCCAGTAGTGCAGGACAGTTTGTTTTGATAACTCATGAAAAACTGTTTTTT. Translating it yields CASSAGQFVLITHEKLFF.

This clonotype was observed at least ten times. The chain links TRBV29-1 to TRBJ2-1; 7 positions agree with TRBD1. After removal of 7 bases from V and 3 bases from J, the junction contained 3 bases not matched to a gene. The germline V gene has CDR1 SQVTM and CDR2 ANQGSEA. This CDR3 is 12 amino acids long. CDR3 sequence: CSAGQLYNEQFF. The CDR3 DNA follows: TGCAGCGCGGGACAGCTCTACAATGAGCAGTTCTTC.

This chain links TRBV5-1 with TRBJ2-5; D is undetermined. With 1 base removed from V and 4 bases from J, the gap between germline ends came to 8 bases. Per the germline V gene, CDR1 is SGHRS and CDR2 is YFSETQ. The CDR3 has 13 amino acids. The CDR3 sequence is CASSLLERETQYF. The DNA of the CDR3 is TGCGCCAGCAGCTTGCTGGAAAGAGAGACCCAGTACTTC. Full variable domain (rest looked up from reference TRBV5-1 and TRBJ2-5): KAGVTQTPRYLIKTRGQQVTLSCSPISGHRSVSWYQQTPGQGLQFLFEYFSETQRNKGNFPGRFSGRQFSNSRSEMNVSTLELGDSALYLCASSLLERETQYFGPGTRLLVL.

This chain links TRBV5-1 with TRBJ2-5, with D perhaps given as TRBD1 or TRBD2 (5 bases each). The V gene's germline CDR1 is SGHRS and CDR2 YFSETQ. V was clipped by 7 bases and J by 5 bases, with 15 bases between them. The CDR3 has 13 residues. The CDR3 loop reads CASRGAVGETQYF. In nucleotides, the CDR3 is TGCGCCAGCCGAGGGGCGGTCGGGGAGACCCAGTACTTC.

This clonotype was recorded a few times. The V call is TRBV5-4, the J call TRBJ1-2; tentatively, D is TRBD1 (5 bases). Trimming removed 5 bases at V and 4 bases at J, with 30 bases between. CDR3 length: 19 residues. CDR1 and CDR2 (germline): SGHNT, YYREEE (reference sequence). This chain's CDR3 is CASSPLGGDPLDEFYGYTF. The CDR3 nucleotides read TGTGCCAGCAGTCCCTTGGGGGGGGACCCACTGGATGAGTTCTATGGCTACACCTTC.

This clonotype was recorded many times. The chain has TRBV12-3 or TRBV12-4 and TRBJ1-1; no firm D call. Trimming cost V 1 base and J 3 bases, with 6 bases left between them. The CDR3 covers 13 residues. The CDR3 reads CASSLEVDTEAFF. The CDR3 nucleotides are TGTGCCAGCAGTTTAGAGGTAGACACTGAAGCTTTCTTT.

V usage is TRBV21-1 and J usage is TRBJ2-5; the DNA was not compared with TRBD1, the D call given in the table. TRBV21-1 is a known pseudogene. CDR3 length equals 13 residues. The CDR3 DNA sequence: TGTGCCAGCAGCAAAGTTAAGGGGGAGACCCAGTACTTC. It translates to CASSKVKGETQYF.